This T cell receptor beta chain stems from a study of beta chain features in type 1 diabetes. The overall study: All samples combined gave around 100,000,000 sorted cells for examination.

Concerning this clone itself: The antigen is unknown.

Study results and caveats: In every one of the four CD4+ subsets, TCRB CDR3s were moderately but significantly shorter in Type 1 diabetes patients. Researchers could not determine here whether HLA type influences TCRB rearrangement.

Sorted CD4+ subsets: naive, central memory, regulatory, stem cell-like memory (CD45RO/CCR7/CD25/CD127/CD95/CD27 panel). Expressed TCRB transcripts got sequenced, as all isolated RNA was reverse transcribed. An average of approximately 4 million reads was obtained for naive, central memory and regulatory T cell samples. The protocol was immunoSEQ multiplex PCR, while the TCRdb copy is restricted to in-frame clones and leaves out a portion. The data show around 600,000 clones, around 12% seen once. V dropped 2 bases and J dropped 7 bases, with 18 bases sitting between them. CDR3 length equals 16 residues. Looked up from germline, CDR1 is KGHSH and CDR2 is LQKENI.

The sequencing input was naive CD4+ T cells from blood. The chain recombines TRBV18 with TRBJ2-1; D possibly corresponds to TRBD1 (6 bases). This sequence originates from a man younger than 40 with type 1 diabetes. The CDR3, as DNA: TGTGCCAGCTCACCAATGGCGTCCAGGGGAATTAATGAGCAGTTCTTC. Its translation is CASSPMASRGINEQFF.